These 6 T cell receptor beta chains were sequenced from one sample in a study of blood T cell repertoires in COVID-19. The repertoire was sequenced with immunoSEQ multiplex PCR; TCRdb's copy has only in-frame clones and lacks some. The data contain approximately 250,000 clones, approximately 80% of them seen just once; the ten biggest clones take up over 8.5%. The sequencing sample was made of peripheral blood. The receptors shown here come from a human donor in a cohort sampled during active COVID-19.

V gene TRBV19 combines with J gene TRBJ2-1; the match to TRBD2 covers 10 bases. The CDR3 contains 14 residues. In germline, CDR1 is LNHDA, CDR2 SQIVND (reference sequence). V gave up 2 bases and J gave up 6 bases; unmatched junction bases: 1. The CDR3 region is CASSILAGVNEQFF. CDR3 sequence (DNA): TGTGCCAGTAGTATACTAGCGGGAGTCAATGAGCAGTTCTTC.

This clone was picked up one time. The genes are TRBV29-1 and TRBJ1-2; D is unclear. This CDR3 region has 14 residues. CDR1 is SQVTM and CDR2 is ANQGSEA in the germline V gene. Trimming removed 6 bases at V and 0 bases at J, with 14 bases between. CDR3 sequence: CSVTSRLTNYGYTF. The CDR3 bases are TGCAGCGTCACGAGCAGGCTAACTAACTATGGCTACACCTTC.

In the case of this clone: A junction end diverges from the germline sequence, so it may reflect a read error. The V gene is TRBV19, the J gene TRBJ1-6, with 8 bases matching TRBD1. CDR1 is LNHDA, CDR2 SQIVND, per germline (reference sequence). This CDR3 comprises 15 residues. The CDR3 coding sequence is TGTGCCAGTAGAATAGCAGGGGGCGCGAATTCACCCCTCCACTTT. This codes for CASRIAGGANSPLHF.

The rearrangement links TRBV2 to TRBJ1-1, with a weak D call TRBD1 (5 bases). Germline CDR1 is SNHLY and CDR2 is FYNNEI. The CDR3 consists of 15 residues. V lost 2 bases and J lost 4, with 14 bases in between. This CDR3 is CASSERGGRTTEAFF. The CDR3 DNA sequence: TGTGCCAGCAGTGAAAGGGGCGGGAGGACCACTGAAGCTTTCTTT.

The chain recombines TRBV18 with TRBJ2-5, with D perhaps matching TRBD1 (6 bases). There are 16 residues in the CDR3. V lost 3 bases to trimming and J lost 7 bases, with 21 bases between them. Germline V lookup: CDR1 KGHSH, CDR2 LQKENI. CDR3: CASSPTLEGGSGTQYF. CDR3 nucleotides: TGTGCCAGCTCACCCACTCTTGAAGGGGGATCGGGGACCCAGTACTTC.

The rearrangement uses TRBV7-2 and TRBJ1-1; 11 nucleotides match TRBD1. J was trimmed by 4 bases and V by 4 bases; bases with no gene match: 8. The CDR3 has 16 amino acids. Looked up from germline, CDR1 is SGHTA and CDR2 is FQGNSA. The CDR3 is CASSSSSGTGGTEAFF. The CDR3 DNA reads TGTGCCAGCAGCTCATCCAGTGGGACAGGGGGCACTGAAGCTTTCTTT.